The sequence of this TCR beta chain was determined in a study of blood T cells in healthy people across ages. Study findings and constraints: The unknown donor CMV status may have confounded expanded clonotype changes.

CDR1 and CDR2 from the germline V gene are KGHDR and SFDVKD. Trimming cost V 9 bases and J 8 bases; bases outside gene matches: 8. CDR3 size: 14 residues. A second PCR of about 7 to 12 cycles used a sample-barcoded 5' primer and a J-beta primer mix. One entry per CDR3 protein, called by TCRdb with MiXCR from the 5' RACE reads. The repertoire holds around 320,000 distinct CDR3 sequences, with around 27% as singletons. In its sample, this clonotype was seen a few times. Its antigen is currently unknown. The chain carries TRBV24-1 and TRBJ1-4, with 10 bases that match TRBD1. This sequence was found in a woman in her sixties or seventies in good health. Sequenced material: blood. CDR3 in DNA: TGTGCCACCTCCGCGGGACAGGGGAGCGAAAAACTGTTTTTT. Translated, it gives CATSAGQGSEKLFF.